This paragraph reports one TCR beta chain. Its antigen is not identified. CDR1 is LNHDA and CDR2 is SQIVND in the germline V gene (reference sequence). This CDR3 contains 15 residues. J gave up 0 bases and V 6 bases, and 7 bases lay outside the gene matches. The assay was immunoSEQ multiplex PCR, and TCRdb's table has in-frame clones only and misses some. The profile shows about 110,000 clones, approximately 84% of them singletons. This entry comes from a study of T cell responses to AZD1222 COVID-19 vaccine. Study in general: Pooling of second doses given at about 4 or about 12 weeks was done. General study results and limits: Only a handful of AZD1222 recipients were seropositive at baseline. Repertoire sampling was restricted to post-peak T cell response timepoints.

This TCR was recovered from an adult in good health. The chain employs TRBV19 and TRBJ1-1; 7 bases map to TRBD1. The starting material was peripheral blood, obtained on day 0 of AZD1222 vaccination. The CDR3 DNA reads as TGTGCCAGTAGCTACCGGGACAGCATGAACACTGAAGCTTTCTTT. It encodes CASSYRDSMNTEAFF.